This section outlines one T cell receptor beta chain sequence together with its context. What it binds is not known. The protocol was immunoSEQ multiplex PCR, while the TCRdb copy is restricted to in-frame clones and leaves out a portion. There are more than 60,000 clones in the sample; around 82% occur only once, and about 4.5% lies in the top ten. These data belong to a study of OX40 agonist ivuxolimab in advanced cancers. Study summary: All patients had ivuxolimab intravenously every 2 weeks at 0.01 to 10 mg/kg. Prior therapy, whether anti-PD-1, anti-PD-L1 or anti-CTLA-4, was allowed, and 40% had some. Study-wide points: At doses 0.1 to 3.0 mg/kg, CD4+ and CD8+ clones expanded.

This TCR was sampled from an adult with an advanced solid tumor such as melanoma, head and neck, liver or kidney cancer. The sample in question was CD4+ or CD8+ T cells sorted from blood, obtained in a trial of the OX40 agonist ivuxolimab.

In DNA form, the CDR3 reads TGTGCCAGCAGTGTGGAGGGGGCTACAGATACGCAGTATTTT. This codes for CASSVEGATDTQYF. J is TRBJ2-3 and V is TRBV2; D is possibly TRBD1 (7 bases). Trimming left V 4 bases short and J 3 bases short, with 11 bases between. The CDR3 totals 14 residues. Germline loops: CDR1 SNHLY, CDR2 FYNNEI.